This T cell receptor (beta chain) was sequenced for a study of cytomegalovirus exposure and HLA in healthy donors. About the research overall: Among the approximately 370 donors who were genotyped, 81% fell in the genetic ancestry cluster that is associated with self-reported Caucasian donors. Broader study findings: TCR beta chain V- and J-gene trimming was linked, in a later analysis, to a missense variant in DCLRE1C. Segments of the TCR beta V type were, in most cases, productive about 87% or about 30% of the time in an earlier analysis. Cytomegalovirus-associated TCR beta chains were listed, numbering some 150.

Points on this clone: Antigen: not known.

The study ran its PCR with 60 Vbeta and 13 Jbeta primers. Produced via immunoSEQ multiplex PCR; TCRdb's table is partial and in-frame only. This sample has about 35,000 clones, with 80% found just once. The sequenced material came from PBMCs. The source of this sequence is a male donor in good health and CMV-seronegative.

DNA for the CDR3: TGTGCCAGCAGTTTATCGCTTACTAGCGGCCGTTTTCTCCATGAGCAGTTCTTC. Residues: CASSLSLTSGRFLHEQFF. The rearrangement joins TRBV27 to TRBJ2-1; 8 bases match TRBD2. CDR1 is MNHEY, CDR2 SMNVEV, per germline (reference sequence). The CDR3 runs to 18 residues. V lost 0 bases to trimming and J lost 8 bases; unmatched junction nucleotides: 15.